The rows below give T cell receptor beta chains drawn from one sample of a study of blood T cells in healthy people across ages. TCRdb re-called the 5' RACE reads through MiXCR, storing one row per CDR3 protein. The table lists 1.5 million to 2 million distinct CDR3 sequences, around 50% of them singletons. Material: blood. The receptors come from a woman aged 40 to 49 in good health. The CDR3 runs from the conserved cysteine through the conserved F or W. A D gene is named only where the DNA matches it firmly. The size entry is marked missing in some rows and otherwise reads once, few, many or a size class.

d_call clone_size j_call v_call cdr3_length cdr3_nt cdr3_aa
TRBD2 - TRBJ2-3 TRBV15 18 TGTGCCACCAGCAGAGATACGGTAGCTAGCGGGAACACAGATACGCAGTATTTT CATSRDTVASGNTDTQYF
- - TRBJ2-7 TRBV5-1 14 TGCGCCAGCAGCTTACAGCCGAGCTCCTACGAGCAGTACTTC CASSLQPSSYEQYF
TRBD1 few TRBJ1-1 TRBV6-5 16 TGTGCCAGCAGTTTTGGACAGGGGGCGTGGGACACTGAAGCTTTCTTT CASSFGQGAWDTEAFF
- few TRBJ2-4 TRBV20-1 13 TGCAGTGCCGTCAGGGTAGCCAAAAACATTCAGTACTTC CSAVRVAKNIQYF
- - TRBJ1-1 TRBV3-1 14 TGTGCCAGCACCCAGGGTGGGGGCAGAACTGAAGCTTTCTTT CASTQGGGRTEAFF
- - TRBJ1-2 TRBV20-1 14 TGCAGTGCTAGGTCGCAGGGTAGGATCTATGGCTACACCTTC CSARSQGRIYGYTF
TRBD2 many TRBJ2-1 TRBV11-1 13 TGTGCCACCGGGACTAGCGGTGCCAATGAGCAGTTCTTC CATGTSGANEQFF
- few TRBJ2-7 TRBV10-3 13 TGTGCCATCAGTGAAGGGCCAGACTACGAGCAGTACTTC CAISEGPDYEQYF
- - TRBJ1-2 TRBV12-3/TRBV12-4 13 TGTGCCAGCAGTAAGGTGCTTAACTATGGCTACACCTTC CASSKVLNYGYTF
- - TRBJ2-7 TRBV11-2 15 TGTGCCAGCAGCTTAAGTCTAGCCGTCTCCTACGAGCAGTACTTC CASSLSLAVSYEQYF
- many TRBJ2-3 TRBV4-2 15 TGTGCCAGCAGCCCCGAACCGCGACTAGAAGATACGCAGTATTTT CASSPEPRLEDTQYF
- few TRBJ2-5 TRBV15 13 TGTGCCACCAGCAGAGCCCCCGGGGAGACCCAGTACTTC CATSRAPGETQYF
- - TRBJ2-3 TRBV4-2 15 TGTGCCAGCAGCCAACTCTCAGGAGAGGCAGATACGCAGTATTTT CASSQLSGEADTQYF
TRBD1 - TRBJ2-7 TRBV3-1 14 TGTGCCAGCAGCCAAAGGACAGGATGGTACGAGCAGTACTTC CASSQRTGWYEQYF
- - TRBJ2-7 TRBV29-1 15 TGCAGCGCCCCAGGGAACAGGCGTCCGACCTACGAGCAGTACTTC CSAPGNRRPTYEQYF
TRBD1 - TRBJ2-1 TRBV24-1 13 TGTGCCACCAGTATGACAGGGAATACTGAGCAGTTCTTC CATSMTGNTEQFF
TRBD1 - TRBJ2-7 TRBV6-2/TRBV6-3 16 TGTGCCAGCAGTTCAAGTAGGACAGGTCTATCCTACGAGCAGTACTTC CASSSSRTGLSYEQYF
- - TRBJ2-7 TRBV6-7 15 TGTGCCAGCAGTTACTCGCAGACAGTCTCCTACGAGCAGTACTTC CASSYSQTVSYEQYF
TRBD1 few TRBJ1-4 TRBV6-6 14 TGTGCCAGCAGCTCCCGGGACAGGCCGGAAAAACTGTTTTTT CASSSRDRPEKLFF
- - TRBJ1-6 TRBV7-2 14 TGTGCCAGCAGCTTCAGGGCCAGTAATTCACCCCTCCACTTT CASSFRASNSPLHF
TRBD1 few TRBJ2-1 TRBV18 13 TGTGCCAGCTCACTTAATGACAGGGTTGAGCAGTTCTTC CASSLNDRVEQFF
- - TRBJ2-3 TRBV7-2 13 TGTGCCAGCTGCCCCAGCGGCACAGATACGCAGTATTTT CASCPSGTDTQYF
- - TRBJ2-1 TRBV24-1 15 TGTGCCACCAGTGATGGGAGCAGGGAGTACAATGAGCAGTTCTTC CATSDGSREYNEQFF
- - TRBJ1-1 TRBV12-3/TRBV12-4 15 TGTGCCAGCAGTTTAACACGGAACATGAACACTGAAGCTTTCTTT CASSLTRNMNTEAFF
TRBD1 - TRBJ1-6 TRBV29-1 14 TGCAGCGTTTGGACAGGAGAACTTAATTCATCCCTCCACTTT CSVWTGELNSSLHF
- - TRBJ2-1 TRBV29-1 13 - CSVARVAGGSPFF
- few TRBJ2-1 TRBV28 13 TGTGCCAGCAATCCTCCGCCCGGCCCAGAGCAGTTCTTC CASNPPPGPEQFF
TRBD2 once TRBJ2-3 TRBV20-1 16 TGCAGTGCAAAGGGACTAGCGGGGGGGCCTACAGATACGCAGTATTTT CSAKGLAGGPTDTQYF
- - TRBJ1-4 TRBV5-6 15 TGTGCCAGCAGCTTGGGGGCAGGACCTAATGAAAAACTGTTTTTT CASSLGAGPNEKLFF
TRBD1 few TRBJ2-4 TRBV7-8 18 TGTGCCAGCAGCTCCCCTCGTAGGGACAGGGGGCTTGGAAACATTCAGTACTTC CASSSPRRDRGLGNIQYF